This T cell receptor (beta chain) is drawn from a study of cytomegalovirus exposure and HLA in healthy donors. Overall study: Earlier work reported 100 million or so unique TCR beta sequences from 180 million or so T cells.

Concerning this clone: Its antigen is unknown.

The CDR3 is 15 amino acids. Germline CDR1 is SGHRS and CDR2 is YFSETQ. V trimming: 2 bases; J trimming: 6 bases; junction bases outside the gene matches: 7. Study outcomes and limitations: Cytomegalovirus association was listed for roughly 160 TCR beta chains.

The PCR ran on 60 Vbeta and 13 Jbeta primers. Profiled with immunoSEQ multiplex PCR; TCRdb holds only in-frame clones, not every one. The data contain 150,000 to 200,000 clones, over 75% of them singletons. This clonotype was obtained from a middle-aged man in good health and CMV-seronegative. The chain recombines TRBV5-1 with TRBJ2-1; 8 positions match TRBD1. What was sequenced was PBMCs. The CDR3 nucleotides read TGCGCCAGCAGCTTTGAGGGACAGGCGACCAATGAGCAGTTCTTC. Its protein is CASSFEGQATNEQFF.